These 11 T cell receptor beta chains originate from one sample sequenced in a study of blood T cell repertoires in COVID-19. Generated by immunoSEQ multiplex PCR, the TCRdb table keeps only in-frame clones and is missing some. The repertoire holds fewer than 500,000 clones, with 80% to 90% as singletons. Sample: PBMCs or T cells enriched from blood (not recorded which). The receptors here all came from a man in his thirties or forties who had recovered from COVID-19.

The chain carries TRBV15 and TRBJ2-1, with 9 positions matching TRBD2. Looked up from germline, CDR1 is LNHNV and CDR2 is YYDKDF (reference sequence). J was trimmed by 5 bases and V by 5 bases; bases with no gene match: 7. This CDR3 has 15 residues. CDR3 bases: TGTGCCACCAGCCGCATAGCGGGAGCCCACAATGAGCAGTTCTTC. This codes for CATSRIAGAHNEQFF.

V and J are TRBV3-1 (or the pseudogene TRBV3-2) and TRBJ2-3; a weak D match, TRBD2 (5 bases). Germline V gene data show CDR1 as LGHDT and CDR2 as YNNKEL (reference sequence). V was clipped by 3 bases and J by 6 bases, with 13 bases between them. The CDR3 spans 14 residues. In DNA form, the CDR3 reads TGTGCCAGCAGCCAGGCGGACTCCGCCGATACGCAGTATTTT. Encoded protein: CASSQADSADTQYF.

This chain connects TRBV20-1 to TRBJ2-1; the D gene is possibly TRBD2 (5 bases). The CDR3 has 10 residues. The V gene's germline CDR1 is DFQATT and CDR2 SNEGSKA (reference sequence). Deletions cut 6 bases from V and 11 bases from J, with 11 bases between. CDR3 nucleotide sequence: TGCAGTGCCCTCGGGGAAAAGCAGTTCTTC. It codes for CSALGEKQFF.

This clone appeared once. The rearrangement uses TRBV10-3 and TRBJ1-6; possible D gene TRBD1, 5 bases. The CDR3 has 15 amino acids. Trimming stripped 6 bases from V and 9 bases from J, with 18 bases between. CDR1 is ENHRY, CDR2 SYGVKD, per germline. In DNA, the CDR3 is TGTGCCATCAGCCCGGGTTTATCCGGGGGTTCACCCCTCCACTTT. It codes for CAISPGLSGGSPLHF.

About this clone: The sample holds other DNA sequences that translate to the same CDR3. The V and J genes are TRBV28 and TRBJ1-4; 7 positions agree with TRBD1. Trimming removed 8 bases from V and 7 bases from J; junction bases left unmatched: 4. CDR1 MDHEN and CDR2 SYDVKM come from the germline V gene. This CDR3 is built from 12 residues. CDR3 DNA sequence: TGTGCCAGCCGACAGGGTGGTGAAAAACTGTTTTTT. Translating gives CASRQGGEKLFF.

The chain employs TRBV12-3 or TRBV12-4 and TRBJ1-6; D is ambiguous. This CDR3 comprises 13 residues. Trimming stripped 7 bases from V and 6 bases from J, with 10 bases between. The CDR3 reads CASNRGSNSPLHF. The DNA of the CDR3 is TGTGCCAGCAACCGGGGTAGTAATTCACCCCTCCACTTT.

As for this clone: Additional DNA sequences in this sample encode the identical CDR3. The CDR3 DNA reads as TGTGCCAGCAGCTTGGCTGGCGGTTCTGAAGCTTTCTTT. It codes for CASSLAGGSEAFF. The V and J genes are TRBV5-4 and TRBJ1-1, with D unclear. The CDR3 runs to 13 residues. Germline values: CDR1 SGHNT, CDR2 YYREEE (reference sequence). The V end was cut by 0 bases, the J end by 6 bases, with 9 bases between.

This chain connects TRBV5-5 to TRBJ1-5; maybe TRBD1 (6 bases). Germline values: CDR1 SGHKS, CDR2 YYEKEE (reference sequence). This CDR3 region has 18 residues. Trimming removed 0 bases at V and 7 bases at J, with 23 bases between. Written as DNA, the CDR3 is TGTGCCAGCAGCTTGGAGTTACAGGGAGGGAGCCGCTTACAGCCCCAGCATTTT. Translated, it gives CASSLELQGGSRLQPQHF.

V is TRBV6-5 and J is TRBJ2-7; 9 bases fit TRBD1. Germline CDR1 is MNHEY and CDR2 is SVGAGI. The CDR3 loop spans 14 amino acids. The V segment lost 6 bases and the J segment 4 bases; nucleotides outside the gene matches: 7. The CDR3 coding sequence is TGTGCCAGCAGACTGGACAGGGGCGATTACGAGCAGTACTTC. Translation: CASRLDRGDYEQYF.

This chain links TRBV4-2 with TRBJ2-7; TRBD1 aligns across 11 bases. V was clipped by 4 bases and J by 5 bases; unmatched bases: 4. CDR3 size: 14 residues. Germline V gene sequence: CDR1 LGHNA, CDR2 YNFKEQ. CDR3 bases: TGTGCCAGCAGCCTTGGGACAGGGGGTAACGAGCAGTACTTC. This translates into CASSLGTGGNEQYF.

The V call is TRBV10-3, the J call TRBJ1-2; D uncertain. V shed 7 bases and J shed 6 bases, with 15 bases lying between them. This CDR3 contains 13 residues. The germline V gene encodes CDR1 ENHRY and CDR2 SYGVKD. The CDR3 loop reads CAIMGGEENGYTF. In nucleotides, the CDR3 is TGTGCCATCATGGGTGGGGAGGAAAATGGCTACACCTTC.